Presented here are 21 T cell receptor beta chains from one specimen sequenced in a study of blood T cell repertoires in COVID-19. Clones were read by immunoSEQ multiplex PCR, and TCRdb kept only the in-frame ones, dropping some. The sample contains 130,000 or so clones, 82% of which appear only once. The sample consisted of peripheral blood. These receptors came from a woman in her 70s with acute or convalescent COVID-19.

The chain uses TRBV7-9 and TRBJ1-2; D is unclear. V gave up 2 bases and J gave up 4 bases, with 11 bases separating them. The germline V gene has CDR1 SEHNR and CDR2 FQNEAQ (reference sequence). The CDR3 covers 14 residues. CDR3: CASSLRAGSYGYTF. The CDR3 nucleotides are TGTGCCAGCAGCTTAAGGGCGGGGTCCTATGGCTACACCTTC.

The gene calls are TRBV6-6 and TRBJ2-7; 10 positions agree with TRBD2. In germline, CDR1 is MNHNY, CDR2 SVGAGI (reference sequence). This CDR3 is 16 amino acids long. V dropped 5 bases and J dropped 2; count of bases not matched to a gene: 9. The CDR3 DNA reads TGTGCCAGCAGTCCGCCGGGTCTAGCGGGGGCCTACGAGCAGTACTTC. It is translated as CASSPPGLAGAYEQYF.

V gene TRBV24-1 combines with J gene TRBJ2-3, with TRBD2 matching over 11 bases. The CDR3 totals 16 residues. Per the germline V gene, CDR1 is KGHDR and CDR2 is SFDVKD. J was trimmed by 2 bases and V by 2 bases; bases with no gene match: 2. CDR3 loop: CATSDSLAGDTDTQYF. The CDR3 nucleotides read TGTGCCACCAGTGATTCACTAGCGGGAGACACAGATACGCAGTATTTT.

The chain has TRBV5-4 and TRBJ2-5; D is unclear. The V gene's germline CDR1 is SGHNT and CDR2 YYREEE (reference sequence). Deletions cut 0 bases from V and 2 bases from J, with 5 bases between. The CDR3 loop spans 13 amino acids. CDR3 in amino acids: CASSLALQETQYF. In DNA form, the CDR3 reads TGTGCCAGCAGCTTGGCCTTACAAGAGACCCAGTACTTC.

The chain is built from TRBV19 and TRBJ2-3; 8 bases match TRBD2. V lost 3 bases, J lost 6 bases, and 8 bases stayed unmatched. This CDR3 is built from 15 residues. Germline lookup yields CDR1 LNHDA and CDR2 SQIVND (reference sequence). DNA for the CDR3: TGTGCCAGTAGTATGGGCCTAGCGGGCGGGGATACGCAGTATTTT. Its protein is CASSMGLAGGDTQYF.

V gene TRBV3-1 (or the pseudogene TRBV3-2) combines with J gene TRBJ2-3; D uncertain. Germline CDR1 LGHDT, CDR2 YNNKEL (reference sequence). V gave up 0 bases and J gave up 3 bases, with 7 bases separating them. The CDR3 is made up of 14 amino acids. CDR3 bases: TGTGCCAGCAGCCAAGAGATCGGGACAGATACGCAGTATTTT. Its protein product is CASSQEIGTDTQYF.

This clone occurred once. The J gene is TRBJ2-1, the V gene TRBV5-6, with 8 bases aligning to TRBD2. Germline loops: CDR1 SGHDT, CDR2 YYEEEE. The CDR3 runs to 14 residues. The V segment lost 7 bases and the J segment 4 bases; nucleotides outside the gene matches: 7. The CDR3 reads CASSPGGVYNEQFF. The CDR3 nucleotides are TGTGCCAGCTCCCCGGGGGGGGTATACAATGAGCAGTTCTTC.

This chain uses TRBV6-5 with TRBJ1-2; D is possibly TRBD1 (6 bases). The CDR3 has 14 amino acids. CDR1 is MNHEY, CDR2 SVGAGI, per germline. With 2 bases removed from V and 8 bases from J, the gap between germline ends came to 15 bases. The CDR3 DNA reads as TGTGCCAGCAGTTACGGGGGCCAAATGGACGGCTACACCTTC. Translating it yields CASSYGGQMDGYTF.

Here the CDR3 DNA reads TGCGCCAGCAGCTCACAGGGACCGGGGGAGACCCAGTACTTC. It is translated as CASSSQGPGETQYF. This chain links TRBV5-1 with TRBJ2-5; D might be TRBD1 (6 bases). Trimming took off 3 bases at V and 5 bases at J, with 14 bases between the two ends. The CDR3 has 14 amino acids. Germline values: CDR1 SGHRS, CDR2 YFSETQ.

This clone was detected a few times. The chain joins TRBV6-6 to TRBJ1-2, with D perhaps TRBD1 (5 bases). There are 13 residues in the CDR3. The V gene's germline CDR1 is MNHNY and CDR2 SVGAGI (reference sequence). V shed 3 bases and J shed 8 bases, with 13 bases lying between them. CDR3 nucleotide sequence: TGTGCCAGCAGTTATTCAGGGTTTCGGGGCTACACCTTC. Its translation: CASSYSGFRGYTF.

The chain recombines TRBV2 with TRBJ1-2; TRBD1 might be the D (5 bases). The CDR3 sequence is 13 residues long. CDR1 and CDR2 from the germline V gene are SNHLY and FYNNEI. Deletions cut 1 base from V and 4 bases from J, with 7 bases between. CDR3 residues: CASSEVGLYGYTF. In DNA form, the CDR3 reads TGTGCCAGCAGTGAAGTGGGACTCTATGGCTACACCTTC.

This chain links TRBV7-2 with TRBJ1-4; 9 bases agree with TRBD1. The CDR3 covers 15 residues. J was trimmed by 5 bases and V by 5 bases; bases with no gene match: 6. Per germline, CDR1 SGHTA and CDR2 FQGNSA. CDR3 sequence reads: CASSPQGALNEKLFF. CDR3 DNA: TGTGCCAGCAGCCCACAGGGGGCCTTAAATGAAAAACTGTTTTTT.

This clone was observed once. V gene TRBV6-5 combines with J gene TRBJ2-3, with 7 bases matching TRBD2. Per the germline V gene, CDR1 is MNHEY and CDR2 is SVGAGI. CDR3 length: 14 residues. V lost 6 bases to trimming and J lost 0 bases; unmatched junction nucleotides: 3. Here the CDR3 DNA reads TGTGCCAGCAGGCTAGCGGCAAGCACAGATACGCAGTATTTT. Protein sequence: CASRLAASTDTQYF.

This clone was observed a handful of times. The chain joins TRBV7-9 to TRBJ1-4; D remains ambiguous. The V end lost 1 base, the J end lost 2 bases, and 8 bases lay between the germline ends. The CDR3 covers 15 residues. Germline V gene sequence: CDR1 SEHNR, CDR2 FQNEAQ (reference sequence). The CDR3 DNA follows: TGTGCCAGCAGCTTAGGCGGCTCGACTAATGAAAAACTGTTTTTT. Its protein product is CASSLGGSTNEKLFF.

The J gene is TRBJ2-7, the V gene TRBV5-1; 7 nucleotides agree with TRBD2. This CDR3 has 13 residues. Germline V gives CDR1 SGHRS, CDR2 YFSETQ. Germline trimming cut 0 bases from V and 4 bases from J; bases unmatched to any gene: 1. CDR3 bases: TGCGCCAGCAGCTTGGGCGGGGGTTACGAGCAGTACTTC. It specifies CASSLGGGYEQYF.

By share, this clone ranks as medium-sized. The chain recombines TRBV27 with TRBJ2-3; maybe TRBD1 (6 bases). V lost 3 bases and J 6 bases, leaving 10 bases between the germline ends. CDR3 length: 13 amino acids. CDR1 is MNHEY and CDR2 is SMNVEV in the germline V gene (reference sequence). CDR3 in DNA: TGTGCCAGCAGTTTGGGGGCCTGGGATACGCAGTATTTT. Its translation is CASSLGAWDTQYF.

This clone appeared a few times. The chain joins TRBV5-4 to TRBJ2-7, with D perhaps TRBD1 (5 bases). The ends were cut back, 3 bases at V and 5 bases at J, with 12 bases in the middle. The CDR3 spans 13 residues. CDR1 and CDR2 (germline): SGHNT, YYREEE (reference sequence). This CDR3 is CASSSSRADEQYF. The CDR3 DNA follows: TGTGCCAGCAGCTCGAGCAGGGCAGACGAGCAGTACTTC.

The V gene is TRBV12-3 or TRBV12-4, the J gene TRBJ1-2; D unresolved. The CDR3 is 12 amino acids. Deletions cut 7 bases from V and 4 bases from J, with 10 bases between. The CDR3 region is CASTSSPYGYTF. The CDR3 DNA reads as TGTGCCAGCACCAGTAGCCCCTATGGCTACACCTTC.

The V call is TRBV24-1, the J call TRBJ2-1; TRBD2 aligns across 7 bases. Germline lookup yields CDR1 KGHDR and CDR2 SFDVKD. This CDR3 is built from 16 residues. Trimming at V came to 4 bases and at J to 8 bases, leaving 13 bases not matched to a gene. The CDR3 region is CATSEKAGSARYEQFF. The CDR3 DNA reads TGTGCCACCAGTGAGAAAGCGGGGTCGGCCCGGTATGAGCAGTTCTTC.

The V gene is TRBV5-4, the J gene TRBJ1-2; D gene unclear. The CDR3 runs to 14 residues. Per germline, CDR1 SGHNT and CDR2 YYREEE (reference sequence). V was clipped by 4 bases and J by 2 bases, with 12 bases between them. CDR3 in amino acids: CASSHAGRNYGYTF. CDR3 in DNA: TGTGCCAGCAGCCACGCAGGCCGCAACTATGGCTACACCTTC. The variable domain in full, with the rest retrieved from reference TRBV5-4 and TRBJ1-2, is ETGVTQSPTHLIKTRGQQVTLRCSSQSGHNTVSWYQQALGQGPQFIFQYYREEENGRGNFPPRFSGLQFPNYSSELNVNALELDDSALYLCASSHAGRNYGYTFGSGTRLTVV.

This chain links TRBV6-5 with TRBJ1-1; possibly TRBD1 for D (6 bases). The length of the CDR3 is 16 residues. Germline V gene lookup returns CDR1 MNHEY and CDR2 SVGAGI. The V and J ends lost 2 bases and 2 bases respectively, with 15 bases between them. Here the CDR3 reads CASSYAATGFNTEAFF. The CDR3 DNA reads as TGTGCCAGCAGTTACGCTGCGACAGGATTTAACACTGAAGCTTTCTTT.